The source of this TCR beta chain is a study of OX40 agonist ivuxolimab in advanced cancers. Germline V gives CDR1 SGDLS, CDR2 YYNGEE. This CDR3 comprises 14 residues. With V trimmed by 3 bases and J by 5 bases, 7 bases remained unmatched. Assay used: immunoSEQ multiplex PCR; TCRdb lists only in-frame clones, some missing. The sample consists of 95,000 to 150,000 clones, about 93% of them appearing once. Sequenced material: CD4+ or CD8+ T cells sorted from blood, taken in a trial of the OX40 agonist ivuxolimab. The sequence derives from an adult with an advanced solid tumor such as melanoma, head and neck, liver or kidney cancer. The V and J genes are TRBV9 and TRBJ2-5, with 7 bases that match TRBD1. The CDR3 region is CASSGPTGLETQYF. The DNA of the CDR3 is TGTGCCAGCAGCGGCCCGACAGGGTTGGAGACCCAGTACTTC.